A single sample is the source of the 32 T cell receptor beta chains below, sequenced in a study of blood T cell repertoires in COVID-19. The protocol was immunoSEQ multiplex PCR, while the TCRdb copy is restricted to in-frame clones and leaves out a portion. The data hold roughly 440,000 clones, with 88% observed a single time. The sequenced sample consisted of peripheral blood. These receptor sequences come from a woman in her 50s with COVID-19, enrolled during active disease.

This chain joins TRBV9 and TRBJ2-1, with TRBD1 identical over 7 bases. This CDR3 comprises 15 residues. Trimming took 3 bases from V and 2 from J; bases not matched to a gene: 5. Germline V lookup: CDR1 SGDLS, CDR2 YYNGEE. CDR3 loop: CASSERQGTYNEQFF. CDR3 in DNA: TGTGCCAGCAGCGAACGACAGGGTACCTACAATGAGCAGTTCTTC.

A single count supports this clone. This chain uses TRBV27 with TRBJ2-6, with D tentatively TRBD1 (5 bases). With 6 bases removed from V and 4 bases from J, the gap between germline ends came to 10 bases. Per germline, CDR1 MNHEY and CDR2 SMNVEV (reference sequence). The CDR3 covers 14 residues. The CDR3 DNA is TGTGCCAGCAGCCAGGGATACGGGGCCAACGTCCTGACTTTC. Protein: CASSQGYGANVLTF. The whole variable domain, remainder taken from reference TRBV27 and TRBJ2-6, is EAQVTQNPRYLITVTGKKLTVTCSQNMNHEYMSWYRQDPGLGLRQIYYSMNVEVTDKGDVPEGYKVSRKEKRNFPLILESPSPNQTSLYFCASSQGYGANVLTFGAGSRLTVL.

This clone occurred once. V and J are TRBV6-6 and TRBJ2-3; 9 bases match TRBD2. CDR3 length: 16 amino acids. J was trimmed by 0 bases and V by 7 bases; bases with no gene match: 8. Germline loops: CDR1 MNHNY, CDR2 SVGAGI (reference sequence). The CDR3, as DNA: TGTGCCAGCAATTGGCTAGCGGGGCATAGCACAGATACGCAGTATTTT. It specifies CASNWLAGHSTDTQYF.

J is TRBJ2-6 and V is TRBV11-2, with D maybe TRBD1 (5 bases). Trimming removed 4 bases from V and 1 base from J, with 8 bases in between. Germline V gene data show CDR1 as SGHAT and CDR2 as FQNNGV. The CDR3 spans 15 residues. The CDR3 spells CASSSAGSGANVLTF. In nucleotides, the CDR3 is TGTGCCAGCAGCTCTGCAGGGTCTGGGGCCAACGTCCTGACTTTC.

Here the CDR3 reads CASPPGQGFEMNTEAFF. The CDR3 DNA sequence: TGTGCCAGCCCACCTGGACAGGGTTTTGAGATGAACACTGAAGCTTTCTTT. The chain links TRBV28 to TRBJ1-1, with 8 positions matching TRBD1. The trim removed 8 bases at V and 0 bases at J, leaving 14 bases unmatched. CDR3 size: 17 residues. CDR1 is MDHEN and CDR2 is SYDVKM in the germline V gene.

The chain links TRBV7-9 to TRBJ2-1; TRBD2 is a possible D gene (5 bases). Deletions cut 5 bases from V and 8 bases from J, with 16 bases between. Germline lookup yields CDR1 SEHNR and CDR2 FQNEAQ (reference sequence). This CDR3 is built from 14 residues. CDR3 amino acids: CASSLTEGMYEQFF. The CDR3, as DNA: TGTGCCAGCAGCCTCACCGAGGGTATGTATGAGCAGTTCTTC.

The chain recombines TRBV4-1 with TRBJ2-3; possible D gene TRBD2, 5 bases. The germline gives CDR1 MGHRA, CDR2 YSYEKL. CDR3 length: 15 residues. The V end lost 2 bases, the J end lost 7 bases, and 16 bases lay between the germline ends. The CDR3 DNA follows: TGCGCCAGCAGCCAACTAGCCGGGCAGGACCATACGCAGTATTTT. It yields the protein CASSQLAGQDHTQYF.

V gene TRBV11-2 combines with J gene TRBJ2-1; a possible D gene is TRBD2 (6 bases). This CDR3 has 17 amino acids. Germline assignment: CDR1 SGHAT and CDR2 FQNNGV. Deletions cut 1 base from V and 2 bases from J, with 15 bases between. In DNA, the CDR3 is TGTGCCAGCAGCTTAGGAATCGGCGGGGCCCCCTACAATGAGCAGTTCTTC. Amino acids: CASSLGIGGAPYNEQFF. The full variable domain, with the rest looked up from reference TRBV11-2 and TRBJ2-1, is EAGVAQSPRYKIIEKRQSVAFWCNPISGHATLYWYQQILGQGPKLLIQFQNNGVVDDSQLPKDRFSAERLKGVDSTLKIQPAKLEDSAVYLCASSLGIGGAPYNEQFFGPGTRLTVL.

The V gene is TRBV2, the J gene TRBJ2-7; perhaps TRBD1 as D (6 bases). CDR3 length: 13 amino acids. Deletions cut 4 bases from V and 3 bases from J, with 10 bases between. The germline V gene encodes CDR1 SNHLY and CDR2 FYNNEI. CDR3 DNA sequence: TGTGCCAGCAGTGCAGGACAGAACTACGAGCAGTACTTC. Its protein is CASSAGQNYEQYF. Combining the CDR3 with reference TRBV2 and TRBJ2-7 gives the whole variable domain EPEVTQTPSHQVTQMGQEVILRCVPISNHLYFYWYRQILGQKVEFLVSFYNNEISEKSEIFDDQFSVERPDGSNFTLKIRSTKLEDSAMYFCASSAGQNYEQYFGPGTRLTVT.

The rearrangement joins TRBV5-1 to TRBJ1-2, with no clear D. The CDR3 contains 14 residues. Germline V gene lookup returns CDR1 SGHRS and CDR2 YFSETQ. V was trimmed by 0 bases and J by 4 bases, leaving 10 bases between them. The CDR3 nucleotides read TGCGCCAGCAGCTTGGGTATAGAATTCTATGGCTACACCTTC. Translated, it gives CASSLGIEFYGYTF.

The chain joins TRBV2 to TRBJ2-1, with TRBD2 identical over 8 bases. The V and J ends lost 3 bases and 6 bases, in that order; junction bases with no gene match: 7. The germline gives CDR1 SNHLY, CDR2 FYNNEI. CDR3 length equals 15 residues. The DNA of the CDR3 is TGTGCCAGCAGTGAGGAAGCGGGGGTCCTCAATGAGCAGTTCTTC. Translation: CASSEEAGVLNEQFF.

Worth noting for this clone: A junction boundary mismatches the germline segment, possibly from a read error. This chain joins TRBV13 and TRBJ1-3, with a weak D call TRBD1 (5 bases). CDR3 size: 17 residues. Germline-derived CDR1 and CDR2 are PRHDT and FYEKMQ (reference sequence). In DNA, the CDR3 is TGTGCCAGCAGCCTAGGGAAAGGGGCTACCTCTGGAAACACCATATATTTT. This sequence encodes CASSLGKGATSGNTIYF.

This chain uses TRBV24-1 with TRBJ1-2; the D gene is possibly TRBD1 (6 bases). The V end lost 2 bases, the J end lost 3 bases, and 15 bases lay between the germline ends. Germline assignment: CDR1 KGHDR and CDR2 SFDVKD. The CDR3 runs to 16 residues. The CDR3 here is CATSDSDSSVDYGYTF. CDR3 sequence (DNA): TGTGCCACCAGTGATTCGGACAGCTCGGTGGACTATGGCTACACCTTC.

In DNA, the CDR3 is TGTGCCAGCAGTGATGCAGGGGCGGGCACTGAAGCTTTCTTT. Translation: CASSDAGAGTEAFF. The chain has TRBV6-1 and TRBJ1-1, with D possibly TRBD1 on 6 matching bases. The CDR3 length is 14 residues. Germline V gives CDR1 MNHNS, CDR2 SASEGT. V was trimmed by 3 bases and J by 4 bases, leaving 12 bases between them.

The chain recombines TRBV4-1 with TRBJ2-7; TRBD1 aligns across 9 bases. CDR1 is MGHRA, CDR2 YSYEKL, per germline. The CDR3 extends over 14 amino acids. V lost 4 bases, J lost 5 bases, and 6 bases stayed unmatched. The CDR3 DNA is TGCGCCAGCAGCCCGGGGGACAGGGCCCACGAGCAGTACTTC. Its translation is CASSPGDRAHEQYF.

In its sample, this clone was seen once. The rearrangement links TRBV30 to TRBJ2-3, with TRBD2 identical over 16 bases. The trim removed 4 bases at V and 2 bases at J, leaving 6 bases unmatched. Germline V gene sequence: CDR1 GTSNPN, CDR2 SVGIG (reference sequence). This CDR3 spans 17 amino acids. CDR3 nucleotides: TGTGCCTGGATCCCGGGACTAGCGGGGGGGCCCACAGATACGCAGTATTTT. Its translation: CAWIPGLAGGPTDTQYF.

This chain's CDR3 is CASSLVGGRSYEQYF. The CDR3 DNA reads TGTGCCAGCAGCTTAGTGGGAGGCCGGTCCTACGAGCAGTACTTC. The chain couples TRBV7-8 to TRBJ2-7, with D perhaps matching TRBD2 (6 bases). Trimming cost V 1 base and J 1 base, with 11 bases left between them. This CDR3 is 15 amino acids long. Germline loops: CDR1 SGHVS, CDR2 FQNEAQ.

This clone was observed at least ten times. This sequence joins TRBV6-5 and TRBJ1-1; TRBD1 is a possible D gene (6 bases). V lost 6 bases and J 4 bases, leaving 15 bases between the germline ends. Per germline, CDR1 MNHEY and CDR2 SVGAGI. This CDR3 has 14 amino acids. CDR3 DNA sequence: TGTGCCAGCAGACCGGGACAACGCGGCACTGAAGCTTTCTTT. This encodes CASRPGQRGTEAFF.

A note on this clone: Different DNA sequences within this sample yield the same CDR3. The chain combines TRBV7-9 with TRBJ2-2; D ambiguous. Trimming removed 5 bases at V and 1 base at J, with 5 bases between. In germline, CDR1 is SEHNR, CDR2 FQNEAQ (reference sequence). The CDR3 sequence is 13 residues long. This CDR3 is CASSLRNTGELFF. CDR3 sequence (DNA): TGTGCCAGCAGCCTCCGGAACACCGGGGAGCTGTTTTTT.

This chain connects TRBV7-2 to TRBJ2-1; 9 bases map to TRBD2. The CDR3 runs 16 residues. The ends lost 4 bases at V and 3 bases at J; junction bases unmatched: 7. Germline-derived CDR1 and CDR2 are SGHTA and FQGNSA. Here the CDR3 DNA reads TGTGCCAGCAGCTCGCTGCAGCGGGGGGTCTACAATGAGCAGTTCTTC. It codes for CASSSLQRGVYNEQFF.

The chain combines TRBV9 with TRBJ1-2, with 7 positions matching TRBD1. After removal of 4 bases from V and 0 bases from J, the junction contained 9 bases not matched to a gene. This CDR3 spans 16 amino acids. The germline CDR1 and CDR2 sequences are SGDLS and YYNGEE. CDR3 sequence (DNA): TGTGCCAGCAGCCCACAGGGGACCCCAACTAACTATGGCTACACCTTC. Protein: CASSPQGTPTNYGYTF.

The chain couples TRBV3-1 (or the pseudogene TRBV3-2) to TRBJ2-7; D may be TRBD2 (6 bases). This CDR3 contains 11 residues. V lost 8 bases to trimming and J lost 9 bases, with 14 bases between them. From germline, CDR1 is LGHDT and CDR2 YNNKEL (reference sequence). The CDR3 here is CASGRGVRQYF. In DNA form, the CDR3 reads TGTGCCAGCGGGCGGGGCGTGAGGCAGTACTTC.

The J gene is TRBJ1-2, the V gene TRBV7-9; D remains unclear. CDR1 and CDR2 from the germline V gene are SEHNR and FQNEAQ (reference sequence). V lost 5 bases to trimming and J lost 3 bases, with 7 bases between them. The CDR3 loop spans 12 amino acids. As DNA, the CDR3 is TGTGCCAGCAGCGAGGGTGACTATGGCTACACCTTC. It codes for CASSEGDYGYTF.

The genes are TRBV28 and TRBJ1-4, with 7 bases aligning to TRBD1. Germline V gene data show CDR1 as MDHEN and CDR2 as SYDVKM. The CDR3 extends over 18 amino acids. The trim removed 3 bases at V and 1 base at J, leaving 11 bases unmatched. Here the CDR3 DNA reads TGTGCCAGCAGTTTTGTCGCAGGGGGGTCGGGAACTAATGAAAAACTGTTTTTT. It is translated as CASSFVAGGSGTNEKLFF.

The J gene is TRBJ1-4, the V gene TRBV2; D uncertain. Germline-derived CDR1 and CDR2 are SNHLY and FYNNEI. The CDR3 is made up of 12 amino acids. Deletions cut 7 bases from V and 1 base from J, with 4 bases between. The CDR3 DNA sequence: TGTGCCAGCACCGTAACTAATGAAAAACTGTTTTTT. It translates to CASTVTNEKLFF.

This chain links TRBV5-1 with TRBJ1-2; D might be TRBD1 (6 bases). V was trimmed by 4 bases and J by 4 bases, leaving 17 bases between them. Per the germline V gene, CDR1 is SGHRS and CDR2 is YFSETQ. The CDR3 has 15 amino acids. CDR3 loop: CASSAGQPPIYGYTF. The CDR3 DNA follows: TGCGCCAGCAGCGCCGGACAGCCTCCCATCTATGGCTACACCTTC. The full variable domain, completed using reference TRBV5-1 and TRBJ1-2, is KAGVTQTPRYLIKTRGQQVTLSCSPISGHRSVSWYQQTPGQGLQFLFEYFSETQRNKGNFPGRFSGRQFSNSRSEMNVSTLELGDSALYLCASSAGQPPIYGYTFGSGTRLTVV.

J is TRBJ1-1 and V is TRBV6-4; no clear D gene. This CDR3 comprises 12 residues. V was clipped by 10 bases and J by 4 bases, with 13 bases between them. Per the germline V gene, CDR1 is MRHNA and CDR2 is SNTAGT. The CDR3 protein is CATSATGTEAFF. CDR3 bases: TGTGCCACCTCAGCCACGGGCACTGAAGCTTTCTTT.

The CDR3: CASSFNAGQGAGKPGELFF. The CDR3 DNA is TGTGCCAGCAGTTTTAACGCGGGACAGGGGGCCGGGAAACCCGGGGAGCTGTTTTTT. The V gene is TRBV27, the J gene TRBJ2-2; 12 nucleotides match TRBD1. Germline-derived CDR1 and CDR2 are MNHEY and SMNVEV (reference sequence). The CDR3 consists of 19 residues. With V trimmed by 3 bases and J by 6 bases, 14 bases remained unmatched.

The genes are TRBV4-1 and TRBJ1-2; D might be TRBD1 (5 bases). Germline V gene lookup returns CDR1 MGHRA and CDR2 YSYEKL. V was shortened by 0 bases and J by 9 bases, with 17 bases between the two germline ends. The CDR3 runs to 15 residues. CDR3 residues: CASSQDQGLSSRYTF. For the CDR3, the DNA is TGCGCCAGCAGCCAAGATCAGGGACTATCGTCCCGCTACACCTTC.

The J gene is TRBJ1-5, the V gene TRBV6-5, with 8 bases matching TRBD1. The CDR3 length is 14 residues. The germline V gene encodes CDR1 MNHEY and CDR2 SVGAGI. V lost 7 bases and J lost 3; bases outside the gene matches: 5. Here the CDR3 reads CASIRTGINQPQHF. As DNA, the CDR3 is TGTGCCAGCATCCGGACAGGGATCAATCAGCCCCAGCATTTT.

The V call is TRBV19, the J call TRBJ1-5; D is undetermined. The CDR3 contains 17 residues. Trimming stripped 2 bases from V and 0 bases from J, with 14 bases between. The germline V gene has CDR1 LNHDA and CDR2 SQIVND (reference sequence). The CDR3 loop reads CASSIRSADYSNQPQHF. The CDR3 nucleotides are TGTGCCAGTAGTATAAGGTCGGCAGACTATAGCAATCAGCCCCAGCATTTT.

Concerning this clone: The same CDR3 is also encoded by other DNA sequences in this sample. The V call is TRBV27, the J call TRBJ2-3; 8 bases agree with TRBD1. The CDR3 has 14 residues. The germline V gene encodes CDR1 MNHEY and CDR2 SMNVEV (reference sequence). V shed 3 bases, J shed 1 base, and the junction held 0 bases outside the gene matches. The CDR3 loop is CASSLGQGTDTQYF. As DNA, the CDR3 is TGTGCCAGCAGTTTGGGACAGGGCACAGATACGCAGTATTTT.